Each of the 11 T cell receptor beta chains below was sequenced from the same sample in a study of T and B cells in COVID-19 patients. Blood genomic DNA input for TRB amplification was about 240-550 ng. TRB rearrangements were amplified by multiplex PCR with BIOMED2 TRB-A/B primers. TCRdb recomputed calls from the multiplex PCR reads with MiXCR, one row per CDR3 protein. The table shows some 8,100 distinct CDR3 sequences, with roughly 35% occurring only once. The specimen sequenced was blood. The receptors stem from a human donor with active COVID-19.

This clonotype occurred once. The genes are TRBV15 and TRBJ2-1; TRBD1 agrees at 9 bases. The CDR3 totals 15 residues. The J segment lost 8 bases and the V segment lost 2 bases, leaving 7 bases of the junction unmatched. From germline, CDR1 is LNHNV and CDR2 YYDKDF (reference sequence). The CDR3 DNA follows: TGTGCCACCAGCAGAACAGGGGGCGTATGGGATGAGCAGTTCTTC. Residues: CATSRTGGVWDEQFF.

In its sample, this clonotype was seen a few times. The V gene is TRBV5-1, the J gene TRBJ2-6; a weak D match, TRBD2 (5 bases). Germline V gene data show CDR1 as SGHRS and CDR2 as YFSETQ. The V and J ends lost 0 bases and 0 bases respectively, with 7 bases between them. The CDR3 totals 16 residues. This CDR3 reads CASSLDAGSGANVLTF. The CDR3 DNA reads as TGCGCCAGCAGCTTGGATGCGGGCTCTGGGGCCAACGTCCTGACTTTC. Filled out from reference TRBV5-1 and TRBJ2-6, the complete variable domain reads KAGVTQTPRYLIKTRGQQVTLSCSPISGHRSVSWYQQTPGQGLQFLFEYFSETQRNKGNFPGRFSGRQFSNSRSEMNVSTLELGDSALYLCASSLDAGSGANVLTFGAGSRLTVL.

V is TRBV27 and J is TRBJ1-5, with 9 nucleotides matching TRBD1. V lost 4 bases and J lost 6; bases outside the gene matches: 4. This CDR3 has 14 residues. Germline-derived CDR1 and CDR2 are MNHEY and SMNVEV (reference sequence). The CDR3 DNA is TGTGCCAGCAGTTGGACAGGGGCCAGTCAGCCCCAGCATTTT. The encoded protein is CASSWTGASQPQHF.

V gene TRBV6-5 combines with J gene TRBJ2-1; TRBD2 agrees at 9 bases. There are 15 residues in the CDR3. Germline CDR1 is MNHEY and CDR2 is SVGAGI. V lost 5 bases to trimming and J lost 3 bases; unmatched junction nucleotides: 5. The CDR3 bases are TGTGCCAGCAGTCACGGACTAGCGAACTACAATGAGCAGTTCTTC. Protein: CASSHGLANYNEQFF.

DNA of the CDR3: TGTGCCAGTAGTATCGGGGCAGGGGGTTCCTACGAGCAGTACTTC. Residues: CASSIGAGGSYEQYF. The rearrangement uses TRBV19 and TRBJ2-7; 7 bases fit TRBD1. The germline gives CDR1 LNHDA, CDR2 SQIVND (reference sequence). J gave up 1 base and V 3 bases, and 6 bases lay outside the gene matches. CDR3 size: 15 residues.

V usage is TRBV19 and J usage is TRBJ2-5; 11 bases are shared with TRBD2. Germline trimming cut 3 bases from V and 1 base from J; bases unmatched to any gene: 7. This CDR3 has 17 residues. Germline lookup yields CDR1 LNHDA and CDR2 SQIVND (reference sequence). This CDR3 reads CASSITSGGGRQETQYF. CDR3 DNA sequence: TGTGCCAGTAGTATTACTAGCGGGGGAGGTCGCCAAGAGACCCAGTACTTC. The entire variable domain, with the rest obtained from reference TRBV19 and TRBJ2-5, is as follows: DGGITQSPKYLFRKEGQNVTLSCEQNLNHDAMYWYRQDPGQGLRLIYYSQIVNDFQKGDIAEGYSVSREKKESFPLTVTSAQKNPTAFYLCASSITSGGGRQETQYFGPGTRLLVL.

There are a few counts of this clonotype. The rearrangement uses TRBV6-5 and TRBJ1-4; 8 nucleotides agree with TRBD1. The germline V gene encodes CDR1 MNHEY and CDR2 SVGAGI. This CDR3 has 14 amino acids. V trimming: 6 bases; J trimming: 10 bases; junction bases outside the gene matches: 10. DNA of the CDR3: TGTGCCAGCAGACAACAGGGGGTGTCGTTAAAACTGTTTTTT. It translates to CASRQQGVSLKLFF.

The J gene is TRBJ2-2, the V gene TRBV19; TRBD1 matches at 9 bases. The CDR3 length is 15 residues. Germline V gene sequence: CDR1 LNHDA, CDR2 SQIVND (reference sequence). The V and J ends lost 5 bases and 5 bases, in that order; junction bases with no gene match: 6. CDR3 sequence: CASSAQGAQTGELFF. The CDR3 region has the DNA TGTGCCAGTAGTGCACAGGGGGCGCAGACCGGGGAGCTGTTTTTT.

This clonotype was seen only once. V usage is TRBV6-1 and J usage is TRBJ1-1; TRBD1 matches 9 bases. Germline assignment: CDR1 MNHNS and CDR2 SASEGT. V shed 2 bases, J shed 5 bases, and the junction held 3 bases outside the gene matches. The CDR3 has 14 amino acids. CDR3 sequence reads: CASSETGGLTEAFF. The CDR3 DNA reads TGTGCCAGCAGTGAAACAGGGGGCCTGACTGAAGCTTTCTTT.

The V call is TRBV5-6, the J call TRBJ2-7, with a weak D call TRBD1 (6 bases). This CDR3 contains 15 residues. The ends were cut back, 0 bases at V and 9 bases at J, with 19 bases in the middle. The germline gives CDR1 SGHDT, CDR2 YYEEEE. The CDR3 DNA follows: TGTGCCAGCAGCTTGGCCTCGGGACATGGACTTTCGCAGTACTTC. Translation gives CASSLASGHGLSQYF.

The CDR3 sequence: CATSDPLGQETQYF. CDR3 DNA sequence: TGTGCCACCAGTGATCCCCTTGGACAAGAGACCCAGTACTTC. J is TRBJ2-5 and V is TRBV24-1; D gene unclear. CDR1 is KGHDR and CDR2 is SFDVKD in the germline V gene. Trimming removed 3 bases from V and 2 bases from J, with 9 bases in between. This CDR3 is 14 amino acids long.